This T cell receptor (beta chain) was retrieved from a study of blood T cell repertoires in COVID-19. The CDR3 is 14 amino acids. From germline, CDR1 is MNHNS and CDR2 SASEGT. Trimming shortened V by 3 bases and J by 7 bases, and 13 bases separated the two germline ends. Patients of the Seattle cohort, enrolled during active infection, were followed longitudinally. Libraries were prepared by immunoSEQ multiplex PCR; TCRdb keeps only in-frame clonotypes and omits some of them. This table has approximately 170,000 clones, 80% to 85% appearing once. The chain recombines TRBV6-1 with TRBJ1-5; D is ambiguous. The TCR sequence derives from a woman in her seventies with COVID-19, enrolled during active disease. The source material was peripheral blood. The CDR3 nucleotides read TGTGCCAGCAGTGATGGAGGGCTTGACCAGCCCCAGCATTTT. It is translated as CASSDGGLDQPQHF.